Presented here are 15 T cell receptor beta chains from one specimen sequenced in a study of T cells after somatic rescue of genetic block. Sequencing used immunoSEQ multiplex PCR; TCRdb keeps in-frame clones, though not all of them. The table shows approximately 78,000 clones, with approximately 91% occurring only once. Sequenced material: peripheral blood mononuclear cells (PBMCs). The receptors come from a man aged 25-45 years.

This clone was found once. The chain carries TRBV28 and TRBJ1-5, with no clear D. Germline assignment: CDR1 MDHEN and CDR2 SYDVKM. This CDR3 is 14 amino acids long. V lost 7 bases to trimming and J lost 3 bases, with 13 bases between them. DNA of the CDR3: TGTGCCAGCACCGGCCGGGATACCAATCAGCCCCAGCATTTT. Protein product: CASTGRDTNQPQHF.

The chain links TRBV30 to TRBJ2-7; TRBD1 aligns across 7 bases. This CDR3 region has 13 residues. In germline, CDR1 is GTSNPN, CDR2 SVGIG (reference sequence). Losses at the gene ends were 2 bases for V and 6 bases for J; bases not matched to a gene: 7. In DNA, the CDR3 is TGTGCCTGGAGTCGGGACAGTGCCGGCGAGCAGTACTTC. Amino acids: CAWSRDSAGEQYF.

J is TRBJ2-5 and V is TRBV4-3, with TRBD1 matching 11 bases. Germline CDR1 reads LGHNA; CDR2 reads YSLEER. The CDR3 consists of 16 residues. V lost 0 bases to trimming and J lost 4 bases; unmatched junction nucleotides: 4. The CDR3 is CASSQDYGQGAETQYF. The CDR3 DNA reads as TGCGCCAGCAGCCAAGACTACGGACAGGGGGCAGAGACCCAGTACTTC.

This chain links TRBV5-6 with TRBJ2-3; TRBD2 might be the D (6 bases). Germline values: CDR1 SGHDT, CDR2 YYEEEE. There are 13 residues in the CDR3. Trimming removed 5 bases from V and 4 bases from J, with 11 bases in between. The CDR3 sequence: CASRPGVSDTQYF. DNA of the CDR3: TGTGCCAGCAGACCGGGGGTATCAGATACGCAGTATTTT.

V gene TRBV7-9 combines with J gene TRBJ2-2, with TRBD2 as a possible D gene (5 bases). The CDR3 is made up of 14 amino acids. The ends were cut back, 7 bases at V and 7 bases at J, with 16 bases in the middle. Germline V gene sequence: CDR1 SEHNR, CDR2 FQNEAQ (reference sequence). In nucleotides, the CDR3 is TGTGCCAGCACCTTCAGCGGCGGAGGCGGGGAGCTGTTTTTT. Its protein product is CASTFSGGGGELFF.

The CDR3 DNA follows: TGCGCCAGCAGCCACTCACAGAGTACCGCATACAATGAGCAGTTCTTC. This translates into CASSHSQSTAYNEQFF. The chain carries TRBV4-1 and TRBJ2-1; D unclear. Germline CDR1 MGHRA, CDR2 YSYEKL. CDR3 length: 16 amino acids. The germline V and J ends were trimmed by 3 bases and 4 bases, with 16 bases remaining between them.

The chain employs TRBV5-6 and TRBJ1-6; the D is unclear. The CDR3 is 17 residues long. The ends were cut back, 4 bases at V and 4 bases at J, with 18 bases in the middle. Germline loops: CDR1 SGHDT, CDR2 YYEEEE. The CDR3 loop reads CASSRGRVRPYNSPLHF. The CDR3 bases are TGTGCCAGCAGCCGGGGAAGGGTGCGTCCTTATAATTCACCCCTCCACTTT. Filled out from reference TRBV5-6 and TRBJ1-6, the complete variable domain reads DAGVTQSPTHLIKTRGQQVTLRCSPKSGHDTVSWYQQALGQGPQFIFQYYEEEERQRGNFPDRFSGHQFPNYSSELNVNALLLGDSALYLCASSRGRVRPYNSPLHFGNGTRLTVT.

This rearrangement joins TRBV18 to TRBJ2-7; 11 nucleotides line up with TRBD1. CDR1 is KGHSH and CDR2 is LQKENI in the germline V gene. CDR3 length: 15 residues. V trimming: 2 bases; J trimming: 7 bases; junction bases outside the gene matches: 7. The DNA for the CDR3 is TGTGCCAGCTCACCAGATGGACAGGGGGCGGGGGAGCAGTACTTC. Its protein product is CASSPDGQGAGEQYF. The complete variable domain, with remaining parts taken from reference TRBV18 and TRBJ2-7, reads NAGVMQNPRHLVRRRGQEARLRCSPMKGHSHVYWYRQLPEEGLKFMVYLQKENIIDESGMPKERFSAEFPKEGPSILRIQQVVRGDSAAYFCASSPDGQGAGEQYFGPGTRLTVT.

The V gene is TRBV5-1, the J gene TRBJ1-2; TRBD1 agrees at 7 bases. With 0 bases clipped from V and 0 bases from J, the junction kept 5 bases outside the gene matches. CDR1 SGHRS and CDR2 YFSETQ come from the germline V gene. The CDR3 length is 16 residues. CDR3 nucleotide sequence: TGCGCCAGCAGCTTGGGGGGACAGCGTACTAACTATGGCTACACCTTC. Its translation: CASSLGGQRTNYGYTF.

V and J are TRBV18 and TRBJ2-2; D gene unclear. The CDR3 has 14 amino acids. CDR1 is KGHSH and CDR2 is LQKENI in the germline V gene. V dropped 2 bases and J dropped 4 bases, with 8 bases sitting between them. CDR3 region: CASSPGGFTGELFF. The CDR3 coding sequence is TGTGCCAGCTCACCAGGCGGATTCACCGGGGAGCTGTTTTTT.

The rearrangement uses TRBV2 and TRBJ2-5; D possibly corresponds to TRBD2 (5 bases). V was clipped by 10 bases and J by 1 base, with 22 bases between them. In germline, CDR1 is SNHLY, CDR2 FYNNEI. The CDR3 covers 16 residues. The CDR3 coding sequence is TGTGCCACCACCCTCGAGATAGAAGCGGCCCAAGAGACCCAGTACTTC. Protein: CATTLEIEAAQETQYF.

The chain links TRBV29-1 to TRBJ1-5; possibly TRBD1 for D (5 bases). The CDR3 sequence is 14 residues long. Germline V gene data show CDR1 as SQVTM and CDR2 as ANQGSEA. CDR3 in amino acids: CSASDGGSNQPQHF. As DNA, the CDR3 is TGCAGTGCCTCCGATGGGGGATCCAATCAGCCCCAGCATTTT.

CDR3 DNA: TGTGCCAGCAGTTACAGGGGAGGCTACACCTTC. As protein: CASSYRGGYTF. The rearrangement joins TRBV6-5 to TRBJ1-2, with D perhaps TRBD1 (5 bases). Germline V lookup: CDR1 MNHEY, CDR2 SVGAGI. Between the trimmed V and J ends, which lost 2 bases and 8 bases, there was a span of 6 bases. This CDR3 has 11 residues.

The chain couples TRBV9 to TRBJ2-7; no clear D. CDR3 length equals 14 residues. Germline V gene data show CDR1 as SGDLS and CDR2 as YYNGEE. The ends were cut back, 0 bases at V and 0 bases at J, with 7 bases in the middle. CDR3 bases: TGTGCCAGCAGCGTAGCGGTGAGCTCCTACGAGCAGTACTTC. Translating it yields CASSVAVSSYEQYF.

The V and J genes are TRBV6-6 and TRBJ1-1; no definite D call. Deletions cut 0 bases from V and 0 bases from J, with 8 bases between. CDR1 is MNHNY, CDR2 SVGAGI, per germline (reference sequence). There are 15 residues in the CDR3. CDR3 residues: CASSYSNRLNTEAFF. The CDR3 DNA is TGTGCCAGCAGTTACTCGAACAGATTGAACACTGAAGCTTTCTTT.